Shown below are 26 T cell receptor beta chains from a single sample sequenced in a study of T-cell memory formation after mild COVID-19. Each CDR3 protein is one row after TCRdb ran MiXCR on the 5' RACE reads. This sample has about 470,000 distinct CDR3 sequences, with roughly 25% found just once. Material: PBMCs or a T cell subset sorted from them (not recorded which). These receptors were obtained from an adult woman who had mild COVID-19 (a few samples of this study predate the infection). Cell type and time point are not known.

CDR3 amino acids: CASSSELARETQYF. The CDR3 bases are TGCGCCAGCAGCTCGGAACTAGCGCGGGAGACCCAGTACTTC. This chain connects TRBV5-1 to TRBJ2-5; 7 nucleotides agree with TRBD2. V was pared by 3 bases and J by 5 bases, with 7 bases of the junction left unmatched. This CDR3 is 14 amino acids long. Germline loops: CDR1 SGHRS, CDR2 YFSETQ.

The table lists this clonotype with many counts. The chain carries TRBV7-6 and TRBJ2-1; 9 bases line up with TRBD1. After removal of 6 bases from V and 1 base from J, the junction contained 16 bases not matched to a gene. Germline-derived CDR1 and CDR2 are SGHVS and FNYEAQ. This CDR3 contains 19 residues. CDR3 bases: TGTGCCAGCAGAGAATGGGGACAGGGTGTGGTTGGGTCCTACAATGAGCAGTTCTTC. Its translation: CASREWGQGVVGSYNEQFF.

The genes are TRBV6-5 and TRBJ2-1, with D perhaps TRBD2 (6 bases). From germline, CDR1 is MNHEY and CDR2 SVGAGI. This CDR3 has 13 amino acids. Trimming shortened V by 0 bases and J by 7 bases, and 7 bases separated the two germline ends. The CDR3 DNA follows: TGTGCCAGCAGTTACTCGGGGAGGAATGAGCAGTTCTTC. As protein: CASSYSGRNEQFF.

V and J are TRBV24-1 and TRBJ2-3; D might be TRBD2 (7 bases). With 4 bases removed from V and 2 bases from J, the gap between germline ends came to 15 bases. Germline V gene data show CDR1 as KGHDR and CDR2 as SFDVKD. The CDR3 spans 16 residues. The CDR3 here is CATSDPRGLYTDTQYF. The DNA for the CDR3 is TGTGCCACCAGTGACCCGCGGGGGCTTTACACAGATACGCAGTATTTT.

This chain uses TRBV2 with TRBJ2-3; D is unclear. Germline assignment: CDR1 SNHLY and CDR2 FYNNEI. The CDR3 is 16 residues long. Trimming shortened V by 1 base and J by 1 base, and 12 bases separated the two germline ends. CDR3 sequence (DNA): TGTGCCAGCAGTGAAGTGGTGGGTGTGGGCACAGATACGCAGTATTTT. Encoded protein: CASSEVVGVGTDTQYF.

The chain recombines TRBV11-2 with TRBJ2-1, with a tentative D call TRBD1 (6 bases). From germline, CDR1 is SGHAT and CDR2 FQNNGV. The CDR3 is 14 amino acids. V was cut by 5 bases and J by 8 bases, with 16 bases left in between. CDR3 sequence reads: CASSLRDTLDEQFF. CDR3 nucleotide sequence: TGTGCCAGCAGCCTAAGGGACACCCTGGATGAGCAGTTCTTC.

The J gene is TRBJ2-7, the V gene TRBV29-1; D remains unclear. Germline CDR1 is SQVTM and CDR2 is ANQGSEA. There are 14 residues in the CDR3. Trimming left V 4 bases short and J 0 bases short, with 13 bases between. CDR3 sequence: CSVVSDQSSYEQYF. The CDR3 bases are TGCAGCGTTGTGTCCGACCAGAGCTCCTACGAGCAGTACTTC.

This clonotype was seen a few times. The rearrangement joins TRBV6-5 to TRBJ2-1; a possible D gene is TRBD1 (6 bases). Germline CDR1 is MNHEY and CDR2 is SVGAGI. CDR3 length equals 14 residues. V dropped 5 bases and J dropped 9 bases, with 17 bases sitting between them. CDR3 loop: CASSQSRGRGEQFF. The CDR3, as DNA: TGTGCCAGCAGTCAGAGCAGGGGTCGCGGTGAGCAGTTCTTC.

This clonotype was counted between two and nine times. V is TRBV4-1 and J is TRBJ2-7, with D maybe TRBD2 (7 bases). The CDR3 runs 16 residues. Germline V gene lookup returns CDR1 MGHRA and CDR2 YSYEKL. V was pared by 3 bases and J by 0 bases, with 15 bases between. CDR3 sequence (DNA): TGCGCCAGCAGCCAGGGGGGGACACCCCGCTCCTACGAGCAGTACTTC. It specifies CASSQGGTPRSYEQYF.

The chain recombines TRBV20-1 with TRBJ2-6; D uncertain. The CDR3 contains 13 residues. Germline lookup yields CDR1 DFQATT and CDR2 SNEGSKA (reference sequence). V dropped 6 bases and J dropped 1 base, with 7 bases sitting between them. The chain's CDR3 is CSALGSGANVLTF. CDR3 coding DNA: TGCAGTGCGTTGGGGTCTGGGGCCAACGTCCTGACTTTC.

CDR3 amino acids: CASSSQGTSGAEQFF. In nucleotides, the CDR3 is TGTGCCAGCAGCTCTCAAGGGACTAGCGGGGCTGAGCAGTTCTTC. The chain is built from TRBV7-2 and TRBJ2-1; TRBD2 matches at 13 bases. This CDR3 has 15 residues. CDR1 and CDR2 (germline): SGHTA, FQGNSA. Trimming cost V 4 bases and J 9 bases; bases outside gene matches: 6.

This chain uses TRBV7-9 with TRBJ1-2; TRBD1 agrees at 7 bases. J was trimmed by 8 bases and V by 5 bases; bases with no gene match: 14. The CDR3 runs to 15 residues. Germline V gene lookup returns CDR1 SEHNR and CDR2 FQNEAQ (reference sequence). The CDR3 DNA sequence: TGTGCCAGCAGCCCGAAGGGACAGCCGGGACGGGGCTACACCTTC. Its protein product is CASSPKGQPGRGYTF.

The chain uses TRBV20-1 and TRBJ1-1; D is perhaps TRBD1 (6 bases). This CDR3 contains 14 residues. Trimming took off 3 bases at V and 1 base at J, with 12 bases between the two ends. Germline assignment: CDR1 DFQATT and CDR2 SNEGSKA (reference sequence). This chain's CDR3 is CSASHPGQNTEAFF. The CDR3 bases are TGCAGTGCTAGTCATCCGGGACAGAACACTGAAGCTTTCTTT.

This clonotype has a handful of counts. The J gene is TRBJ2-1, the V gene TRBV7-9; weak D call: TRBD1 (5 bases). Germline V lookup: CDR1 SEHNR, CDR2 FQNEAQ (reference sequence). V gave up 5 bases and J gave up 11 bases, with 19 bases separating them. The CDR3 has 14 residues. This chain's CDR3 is CASSPLRAGLKQFF. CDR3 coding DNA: TGTGCCAGCAGCCCCCTCAGGGCCGGGCTTAAGCAGTTCTTC.

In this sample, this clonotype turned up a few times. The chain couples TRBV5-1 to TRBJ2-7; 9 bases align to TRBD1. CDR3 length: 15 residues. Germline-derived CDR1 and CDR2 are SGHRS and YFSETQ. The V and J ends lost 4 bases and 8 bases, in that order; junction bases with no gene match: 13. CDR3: CASSQMDRGLSQQYF. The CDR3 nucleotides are TGCGCCAGCAGCCAAATGGACAGGGGTCTGTCTCAGCAGTACTTC.

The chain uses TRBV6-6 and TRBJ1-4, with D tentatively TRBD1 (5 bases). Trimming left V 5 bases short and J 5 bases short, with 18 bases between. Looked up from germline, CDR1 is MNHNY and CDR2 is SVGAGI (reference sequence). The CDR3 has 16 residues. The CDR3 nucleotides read TGTGCCAGCAGTAAAATGACCGGGGAGGGGAATGAAAAACTGTTTTTT. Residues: CASSKMTGEGNEKLFF.

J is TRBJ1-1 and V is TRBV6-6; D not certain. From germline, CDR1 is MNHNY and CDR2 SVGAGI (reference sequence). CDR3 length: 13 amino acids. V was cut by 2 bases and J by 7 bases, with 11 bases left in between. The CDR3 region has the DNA TGTGCCAGCAGTTACCAGAACCAAGTTGAAGCTTTCTTT. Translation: CASSYQNQVEAFF.

The CDR3 sequence is CATAAGSTDTQYF. CDR3 DNA sequence: TGTGCCACCGCGGCGGGGAGCACAGATACGCAGTATTTT. The rearrangement links TRBV24-1 to TRBJ2-3; maybe TRBD2 (6 bases). The CDR3 has 13 residues. The germline gives CDR1 KGHDR, CDR2 SFDVKD. V was clipped by 9 bases and J by 0 bases, with 9 bases between them.

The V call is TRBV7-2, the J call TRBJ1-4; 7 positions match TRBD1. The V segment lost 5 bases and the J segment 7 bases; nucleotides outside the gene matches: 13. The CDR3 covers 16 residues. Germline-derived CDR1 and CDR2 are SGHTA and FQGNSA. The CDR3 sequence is CASSPTGAPWAEKLFF. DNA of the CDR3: TGTGCCAGCAGCCCAACAGGGGCCCCCTGGGCTGAAAAACTGTTTTTT.

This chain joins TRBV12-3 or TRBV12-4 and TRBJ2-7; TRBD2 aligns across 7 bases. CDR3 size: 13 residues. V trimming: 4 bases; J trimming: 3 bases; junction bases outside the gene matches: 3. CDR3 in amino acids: CASSWRGGYEQYF. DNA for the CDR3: TGTGCCAGCAGTTGGCGCGGGGGCTACGAGCAGTACTTC.

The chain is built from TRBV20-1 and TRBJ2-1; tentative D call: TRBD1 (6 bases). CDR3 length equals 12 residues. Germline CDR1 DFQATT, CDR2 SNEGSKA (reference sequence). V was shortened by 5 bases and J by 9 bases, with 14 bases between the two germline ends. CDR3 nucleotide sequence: TGCAGTGCTGGTGGTTGGGGGCTTGAGCAGTTCTTC. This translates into CSAGGWGLEQFF.

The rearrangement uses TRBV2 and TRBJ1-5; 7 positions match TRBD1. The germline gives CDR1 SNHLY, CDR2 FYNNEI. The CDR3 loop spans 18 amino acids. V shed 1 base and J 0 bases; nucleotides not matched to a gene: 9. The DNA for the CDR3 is TGTGCCAGCAGTGAAGGAGGACAGGCAGGCTATAGCAATCAGCCCCAGCATTTT. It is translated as CASSEGGQAGYSNQPQHF.

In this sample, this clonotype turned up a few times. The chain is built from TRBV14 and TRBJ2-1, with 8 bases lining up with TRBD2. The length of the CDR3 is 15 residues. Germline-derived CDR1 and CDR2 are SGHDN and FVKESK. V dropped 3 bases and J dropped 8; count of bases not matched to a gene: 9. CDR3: CASSHYSGNSDEQFF. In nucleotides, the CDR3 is TGTGCCAGCAGCCATTATAGCGGGAATAGCGATGAGCAGTTCTTC.

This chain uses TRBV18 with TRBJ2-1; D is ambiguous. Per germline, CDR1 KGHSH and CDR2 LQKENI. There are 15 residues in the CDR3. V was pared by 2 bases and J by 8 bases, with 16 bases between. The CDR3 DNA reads TGTGCCAGCTCACCAACCTTACTGGGGTGGGATGAGCAGTTCTTC. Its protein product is CASSPTLLGWDEQFF.

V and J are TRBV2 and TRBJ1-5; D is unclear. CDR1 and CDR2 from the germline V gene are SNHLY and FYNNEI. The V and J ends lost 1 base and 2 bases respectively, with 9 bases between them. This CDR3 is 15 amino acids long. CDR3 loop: CASSEGGGGNQPQHF. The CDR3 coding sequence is TGTGCCAGCAGTGAAGGGGGTGGCGGCAATCAGCCCCAGCATTTT.

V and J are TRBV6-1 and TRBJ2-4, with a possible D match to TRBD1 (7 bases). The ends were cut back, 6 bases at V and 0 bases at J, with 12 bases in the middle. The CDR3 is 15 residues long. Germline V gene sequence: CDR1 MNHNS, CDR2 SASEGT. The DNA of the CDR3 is TGTGCCAGCAGCAGGGGGGAACTAGCCAAAAACATTCAGTACTTC. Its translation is CASSRGELAKNIQYF.